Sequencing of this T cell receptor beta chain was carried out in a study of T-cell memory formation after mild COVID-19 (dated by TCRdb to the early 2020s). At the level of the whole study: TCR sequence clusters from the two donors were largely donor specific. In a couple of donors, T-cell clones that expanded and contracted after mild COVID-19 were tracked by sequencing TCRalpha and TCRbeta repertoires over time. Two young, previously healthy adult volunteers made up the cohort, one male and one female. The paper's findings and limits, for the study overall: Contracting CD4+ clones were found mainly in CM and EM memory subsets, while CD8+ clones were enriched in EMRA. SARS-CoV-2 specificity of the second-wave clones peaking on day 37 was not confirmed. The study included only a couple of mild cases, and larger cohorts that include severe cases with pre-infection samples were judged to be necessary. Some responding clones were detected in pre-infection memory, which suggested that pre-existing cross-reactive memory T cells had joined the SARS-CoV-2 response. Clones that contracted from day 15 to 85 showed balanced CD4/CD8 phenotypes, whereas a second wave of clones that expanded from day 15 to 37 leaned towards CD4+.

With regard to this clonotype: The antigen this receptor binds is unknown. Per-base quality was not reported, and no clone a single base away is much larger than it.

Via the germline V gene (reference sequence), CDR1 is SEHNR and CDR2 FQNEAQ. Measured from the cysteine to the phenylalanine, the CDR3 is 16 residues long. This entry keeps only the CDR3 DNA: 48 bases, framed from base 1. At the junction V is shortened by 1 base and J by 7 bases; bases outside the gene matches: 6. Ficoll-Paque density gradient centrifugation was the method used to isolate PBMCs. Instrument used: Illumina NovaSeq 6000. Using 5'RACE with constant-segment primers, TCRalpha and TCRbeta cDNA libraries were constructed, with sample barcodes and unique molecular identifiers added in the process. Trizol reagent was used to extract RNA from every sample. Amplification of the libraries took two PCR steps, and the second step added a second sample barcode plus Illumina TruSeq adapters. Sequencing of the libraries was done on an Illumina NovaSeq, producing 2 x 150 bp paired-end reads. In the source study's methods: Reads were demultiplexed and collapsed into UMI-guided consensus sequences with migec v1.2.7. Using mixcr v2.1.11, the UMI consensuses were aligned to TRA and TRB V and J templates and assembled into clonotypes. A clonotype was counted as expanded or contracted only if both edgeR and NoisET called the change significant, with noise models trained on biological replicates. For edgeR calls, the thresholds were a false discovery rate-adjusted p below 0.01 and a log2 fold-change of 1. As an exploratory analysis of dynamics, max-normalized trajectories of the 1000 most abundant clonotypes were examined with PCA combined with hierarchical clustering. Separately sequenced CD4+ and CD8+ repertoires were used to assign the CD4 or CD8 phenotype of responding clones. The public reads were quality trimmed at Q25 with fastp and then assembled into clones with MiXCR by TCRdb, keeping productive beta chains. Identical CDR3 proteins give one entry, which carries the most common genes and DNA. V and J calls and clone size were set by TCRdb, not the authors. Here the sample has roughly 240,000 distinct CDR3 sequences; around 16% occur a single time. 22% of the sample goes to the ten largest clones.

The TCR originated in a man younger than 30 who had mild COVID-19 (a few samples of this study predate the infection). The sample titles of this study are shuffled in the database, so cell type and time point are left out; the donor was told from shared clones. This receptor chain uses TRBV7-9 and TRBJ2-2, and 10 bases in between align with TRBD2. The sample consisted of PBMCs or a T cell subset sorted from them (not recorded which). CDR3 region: CASSLERGGLFGELFF. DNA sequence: TGTGCCAGCAGCTTAGAGCGGGGGGGCCTCTTCGGGGAGCTGTTTTTT.